The present TCR beta chain was sequenced within a study of blood T cell repertoires in COVID-19. Study details: The United States, Italy and Spain provided the acute and convalescent COVID-19 samples.

Germline V gives CDR1 SNHLY, CDR2 FYNNEI. This CDR3 region has 13 residues. V was trimmed by 2 bases and J by 8 bases, leaving 12 bases between them. In the source study's methods: Reference gene primer amplification gave estimated nucleated cell counts. The protocol was immunoSEQ multiplex PCR, while the TCRdb copy is restricted to in-frame clones and leaves out a portion. The DNA was the basis for D and trimming; V, J and clone size are from that table. The top ten clones hold 25% to 35% of a sample with roughly 45,000 clones, roughly 73% of them seen once. The sample consisted of peripheral blood. This TCR came from a woman aged 70-85 years with acute or convalescent COVID-19. J is TRBJ1-2 and V is TRBV2; TRBD1 might be the D (6 bases). The CDR3 DNA reads as TGTGCCAGCAGTGAACCAGGGGTCGAGGGCTACACCTTC. Translating it yields CASSEPGVEGYTF.